This entry lists 18 T cell receptor beta chains sequenced from one sample in a study of OX40 agonist ivuxolimab in advanced cancers. Profiling relied on immunoSEQ multiplex PCR, and the TCRdb table lists in-frame clones only, not all of them. The profile shows over 60,000 clones, 90% to 95% of them singletons. This specimen consisted of CD4+ or CD8+ T cells sorted from blood, obtained in a trial of the OX40 agonist ivuxolimab. The receptors originated from an adult with an advanced solid tumor such as melanoma, head and neck, liver or kidney cancer.

This clone was counted only a few times. The chain combines TRBV10-3 with TRBJ1-1; D is unclear. V shed 6 bases and J shed 4 bases, with 12 bases lying between them. Germline lookup yields CDR1 ENHRY and CDR2 SYGVKD. The CDR3 runs to 13 residues. The CDR3 loop reads CAISLKQVTEAFF. CDR3 sequence (DNA): TGTGCCATCAGCCTAAAACAAGTCACTGAAGCTTTCTTT.

The chain recombines TRBV4-1 with TRBJ2-5; the match to TRBD1 covers 7 bases. The last part of the DNA fits TRBJ2-7 better; the J call may be wrong. Germline CDR1 MGHRA, CDR2 YSYEKL. There are 15 residues in the CDR3. CDR3 sequence (DNA): TGCGCCAGCAGCCAAGATCCAGGGGGTATGTACGAGCAGTACTTC. Amino acids: CASSQDPGGMYEQYF.

This chain uses TRBV9 with TRBJ2-2, with 8 bases lining up with TRBD1. The germline V gene encodes CDR1 SGDLS and CDR2 YYNGEE. The CDR3 is 17 amino acids. After removal of 4 bases from V and 1 base from J, the junction contained 9 bases not matched to a gene. Here the CDR3 DNA reads TGTGCCAGCAGCCCATTAACCGGGACAGGGAACACCGGGGAGCTGTTTTTT. Its translation: CASSPLTGTGNTGELFF.

In this sample, this clone turned up once. The rearrangement joins TRBV9 to TRBJ2-7; D may be TRBD1 (6 bases). Germline V gives CDR1 SGDLS, CDR2 YYNGEE. Trimming stripped 4 bases from V and 3 bases from J, with 8 bases between. This CDR3 is 12 amino acids long. In DNA, the CDR3 is TGTGCCAGCAGCCCGGACAGCTACGAGCAGTACTTC. This gives the protein CASSPDSYEQYF.

This chain uses TRBV5-1 with TRBJ2-7; 9 positions agree with TRBD2. The V gene's germline CDR1 is SGHRS and CDR2 YFSETQ. J gave up 5 bases and V 0 bases, and 15 bases lay outside the gene matches. There are 18 residues in the CDR3. The CDR3 region has the DNA TGCGCCAGCAGCTTGGATTTCGGGGGTGCTAGCGGGAACGACGAGCAGTACTTC. Translating gives CASSLDFGGASGNDEQYF.

This clone was seen a handful of times. This rearrangement joins TRBV19 to TRBJ1-2, with D perhaps TRBD1 (5 bases). The CDR3 consists of 12 residues. Germline values: CDR1 LNHDA, CDR2 SQIVND (reference sequence). V lost 10 bases to trimming and J lost 9 bases, with 18 bases between them. The CDR3 DNA reads as TGTGCCACGCGCCGTTTCGGGGGGAGCTACACCTTC. Its translation: CATRRFGGSYTF.

The chain recombines TRBV27 with TRBJ1-2; a weak D match, TRBD1 (6 bases). The CDR3 is 12 residues long. CDR1 MNHEY and CDR2 SMNVEV come from the germline V gene (reference sequence). V was clipped by 5 bases and J by 2 bases, with 6 bases between them. CDR3 DNA sequence: TGTGCCAGCAGTGGGGGCAACTATGGCTACACCTTC. It specifies CASSGGNYGYTF.

This chain connects TRBV2 to TRBJ1-2; the match to TRBD1 covers 9 bases. Germline V gene lookup returns CDR1 SNHLY and CDR2 FYNNEI. This CDR3 is 15 amino acids long. V was clipped by 7 bases and J by 4 bases; unmatched bases: 10. CDR3 coding DNA: TGTGCCAGCAAGGAGCCCGGGACAGGGACCTATGGCTACACCTTC. It is translated as CASKEPGTGTYGYTF.

This chain links TRBV5-4 with TRBJ2-7, with 9 bases that match TRBD2. Germline CDR1 SGHNT, CDR2 YYREEE (reference sequence). V shed 0 bases and J 4 bases; nucleotides not matched to a gene: 8. CDR3 length: 16 amino acids. CDR3 protein: CASSLEVVAGDYEQYF. The CDR3 DNA reads as TGTGCCAGCAGCTTGGAGGTAGTAGCGGGGGATTACGAGCAGTACTTC.

V usage is TRBV9 and J usage is TRBJ1-1; perhaps TRBD1 as D (5 bases). CDR1 is SGDLS and CDR2 is YYNGEE in the germline V gene. Trimming shortened V by 0 bases and J by 3 bases, and 6 bases separated the two germline ends. The CDR3 runs to 13 residues. CDR3: CASSVEGYTEAFF. Written as DNA, the CDR3 is TGTGCCAGCAGCGTAGAGGGGTACACTGAAGCTTTCTTT.

The genes are TRBV10-3 and TRBJ1-4; 9 nucleotides align to TRBD1. Trimming took 6 bases from V and 7 from J; bases not matched to a gene: 9. Germline values: CDR1 ENHRY, CDR2 SYGVKD. The CDR3 extends over 15 amino acids. The CDR3 is CAIRGEQGAREKLFF. The CDR3 DNA is TGTGCCATCAGGGGGGAACAGGGGGCACGTGAAAAACTGTTTTTT.

The chain has TRBV4-3 and TRBJ2-2; D is perhaps TRBD1 (6 bases). Germline V gene sequence: CDR1 LGHNA, CDR2 YSLEER. V shed 4 bases and J shed 0 bases, with 18 bases lying between them. The CDR3 runs 18 residues. DNA for the CDR3: TGCGCCAGCAGCCGTTCCGGGACATTTGATGCGAACACCGGGGAGCTGTTTTTT. Translating gives CASSRSGTFDANTGELFF.

The chain is built from TRBV9 and TRBJ2-1; D gene unclear. CDR1 SGDLS and CDR2 YYNGEE come from the germline V gene. The CDR3 sequence is 14 residues long. Trimming stripped 0 bases from V and 7 bases from J, with 11 bases between. DNA for the CDR3: TGTGCCAGCAGCGTAGGGTCGAAGGGAAATGAGCAGTTCTTC. Translated: CASSVGSKGNEQFF.

The rearrangement joins TRBV18 to TRBJ2-3; D is undetermined. There are 15 residues in the CDR3. The V gene lost 0 bases and the J gene lost 7 bases, with 14 bases spanning the gap. Germline V gene data show CDR1 as KGHSH and CDR2 as LQKENI. The CDR3 nucleotides are TGTGCCAGCTCACCACCGGGATTGACCCTTTATACGCAGTATTTT. Translation: CASSPPGLTLYTQYF.

J is TRBJ2-1 and V is TRBV6-1, with D possibly TRBD2 on 6 matching bases. The CDR3 is 17 residues long. V gave up 3 bases and J gave up 0 bases, with 15 bases separating them. CDR1 and CDR2 from the germline V gene are MNHNS and SASEGT. The CDR3 loop reads CASSDGWAGSSYNEQFF. Written as DNA, the CDR3 is TGTGCCAGCAGTGATGGCTGGGCGGGGAGCTCCTACAATGAGCAGTTCTTC.

The chain carries TRBV5-1 and TRBJ1-1, with D perhaps TRBD1 (5 bases). CDR3 length: 18 residues. Germline V gives CDR1 SGHRS, CDR2 YFSETQ. V was shortened by 0 bases and J by 3 bases, with 21 bases between the two germline ends. The CDR3 coding sequence is TGCGCCAGCAGCTTGGCCGCGGCGGGCCAGGGAATCGACACTGAAGCTTTCTTT. This sequence encodes CASSLAAAGQGIDTEAFF.

In DNA form, the CDR3 reads TGTGCCAGCAGCGTAGCAGTTGGACAGGGGATTTCCTACGAGCAGTACTTC. Protein product: CASSVAVGQGISYEQYF. The chain couples TRBV9 to TRBJ2-7, with 9 bases matching TRBD1. CDR3 length: 17 residues. With 0 bases clipped from V and 1 base from J, the junction kept 8 bases outside the gene matches. Germline-derived CDR1 and CDR2 are SGDLS and YYNGEE.

CDR3 nucleotides: TGTGCCAGCAGCTTACGGATTAATGAGCAGTTCTTC. It is translated as CASSLRINEQFF. V usage is TRBV7-2 and J usage is TRBJ2-1; D is undetermined. This CDR3 is 12 amino acids long. Germline V lookup: CDR1 SGHTA, CDR2 FQGNSA. The germline V and J ends were trimmed by 2 bases and 7 bases, with 6 bases remaining between them. The variable domain in full, with the rest retrieved from reference TRBV7-2 and TRBJ2-1, is GAGVSQSPSNKVTEKGKDVELRCDPISGHTALYWYRQSLGQGLEFLIYFQGNSAPDKSGLPSDRFSAERTGGSVSTLTIQRTQQEDSAVYLCASSLRINEQFFGPGTRLTVL.